The clone carrying this T cell receptor beta chain was seen once. Its antigen is not known. The data belong to a study of shared clonotypes between healthy human individuals. Study in general: Each donor's CD8 memory used one plate, CD8 naive two, each CD4 subset three. Study results and caveats: In general, naive subsets displayed greater estimated richness than memory subsets did. Non-shared clonotypes had lower generation probabilities than clonotypes shared by all four sorted-subset donors.

It was at deep level that the assay was run. TCRdb's copy holds only in-frame clones and misses some; the assay was immunoSEQ multiplex PCR. The table shows about 990,000 clones, with 78% occurring only once. This receptor was identified in a young man in good health. Some clones in this sample may be carry-over from other donors' samples. The sequenced sample was memory CD4+ T cells from PBMCs. Noted subset: CD45RA-negative fraction.

The CDR3 reads CAWAGGANVLTF. The CDR3 DNA reads as TGTGCCTGGGCTGGCGGGGCCAACGTCCTGACTTTC. V usage is TRBV30 and J usage is TRBJ2-6; no reliable D call. V was cut by 5 bases and J by 4 bases, with 6 bases left in between. The CDR3 extends over 12 amino acids. Germline V gene lookup returns CDR1 GTSNPN and CDR2 SVGIG (reference sequence).